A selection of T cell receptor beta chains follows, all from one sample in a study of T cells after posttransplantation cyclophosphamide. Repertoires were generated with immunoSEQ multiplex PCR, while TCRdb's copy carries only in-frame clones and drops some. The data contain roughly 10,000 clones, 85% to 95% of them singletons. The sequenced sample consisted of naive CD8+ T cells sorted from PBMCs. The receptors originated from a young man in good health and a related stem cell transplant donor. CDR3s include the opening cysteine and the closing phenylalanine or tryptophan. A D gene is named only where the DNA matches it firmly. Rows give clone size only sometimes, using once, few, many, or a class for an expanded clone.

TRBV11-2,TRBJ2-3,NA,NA,TGTGCCAGCACCCCAAAAAACCAAGACACAGGAGATACGCAGTATTTT,CASTPKNQDTGDTQYF
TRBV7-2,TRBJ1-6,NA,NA,TGTGCCAGCAGGCGGGAAGGAGGCTCACCCCTCCACTTT,CASRREGGSPLHF
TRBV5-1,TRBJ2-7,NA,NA,TGCGCCAGCAGCTTGGCCCGTGCCGAGGAGCAGTACTTC,CASSLARAEEQYF
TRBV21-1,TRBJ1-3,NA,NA,TGTGCCGCTCGGACAGTCTCTGGAAACACCATATATTTT,CAARTVSGNTIYF
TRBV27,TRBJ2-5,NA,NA,TGTGCCAGCAGTTTATCTGATCGGGGGTGGGAAGAGACCCAGTACTTC,CASSLSDRGWEETQYF
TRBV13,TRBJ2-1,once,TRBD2,TGTGCCAGCAGCAATTTAGCGGGGGGGCCAAACAATGAGCAGTTCTTC,CASSNLAGGPNNEQFF
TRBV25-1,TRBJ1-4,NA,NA,TGTGCCAGCAGTGAAGGGGGGTCTACTAATGAAAAACTGTTTTTT,CASSEGGSTNEKLFF
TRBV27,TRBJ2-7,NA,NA,TGTGCCAGCAGTTCTGGGCCCTACGAGCAGTACTTC,CASSSGPYEQYF
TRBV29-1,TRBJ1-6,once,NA,TGCAGCGTTGGGTTGGACAGATATTCACCCCTCCACTTT,CSVGLDRYSPLHF
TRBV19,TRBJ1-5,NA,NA,TGTGCCAGTAGAGAGCTGCCAGGGAGGAATCAGCCCCAGCATTTT,CASRELPGRNQPQHF
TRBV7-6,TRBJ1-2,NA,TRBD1,TGTGCCAGCAGCTTAGGGGGACAGGGTGACTATGGCTACACCTTC,CASSLGGQGDYGYTF
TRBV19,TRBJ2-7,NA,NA,TGTGCCAGTAGTATAGTGGGGAGCTCCTACGAGCAGTACTTC,CASSIVGSSYEQYF
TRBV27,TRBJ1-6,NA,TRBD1,TGTGCCAGCAGTTATAGGCCAGGGGGCGAGTATAATTCACCCCTCCACTTT,CASSYRPGGEYNSPLHF
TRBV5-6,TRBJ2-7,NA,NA,TGTGCCAGCAGCAGCCCGCCGGGGACCTACGAGCAGTACTTC,CASSSPPGTYEQYF
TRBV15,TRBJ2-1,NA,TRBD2,TGTGCCACCAGCGTCGGACTAGCGGGGGGTGACAATGAGCAGTTCTTC,CATSVGLAGGDNEQFF
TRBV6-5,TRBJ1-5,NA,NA,TGTGCCAGCAGTTATTCCTCCACAATTCAGCCCCAGCATTTT,CASSYSSTIQPQHF
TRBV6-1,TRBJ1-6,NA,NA,TGTGCCAGCAGCGAATATCGACAGAATTCACCCCTCCACTTT,CASSEYRQNSPLHF
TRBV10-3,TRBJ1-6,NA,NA,TGTGCCATCAGCCTGACAGAACTAAGCTCCTATAATTCACCCCTCCACTTT,CAISLTELSSYNSPLHF
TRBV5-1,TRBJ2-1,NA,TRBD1,TGCGCCAGCAGCACCCCAGTTGACAGGGGGTTATTGTACAATGAGCAGTTCTTC,CASSTPVDRGLLYNEQFF
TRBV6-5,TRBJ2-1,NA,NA,TGTGCCAGCAGTTACTCCAGGGATGAGCAGTTCTTC,CASSYSRDEQFF
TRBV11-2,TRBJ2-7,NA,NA,TGTGCCAGCAGCTTAGGGACAACCTACGAGCAGTACTTC,CASSLGTTYEQYF
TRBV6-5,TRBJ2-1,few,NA,TGTGCCAGCAGTTCCCCTCGAGACAGGAAGTACAATGAGCAGTTCTTC,CASSSPRDRKYNEQFF
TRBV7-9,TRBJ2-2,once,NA,TGTGCCAGCAGCGGGAGGAAGAGGGAGCTGTTTTTT,CASSGRKRELFF
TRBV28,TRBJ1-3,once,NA,TGTGCCAGCAGTTTTTCCTTTGGACGGACTTCTGGAAACACCATATATTTT,CASSFSFGRTSGNTIYF
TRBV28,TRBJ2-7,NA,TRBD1,TGTGCCAGCAGTTCCCAACAGGGGGCAGATTACGAGCAGTACTTC,CASSSQQGADYEQYF
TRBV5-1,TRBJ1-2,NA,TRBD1,TGCGCCAGCAGCAACTGGACAGGGGCTGGCTACACCTTC,CASSNWTGAGYTF
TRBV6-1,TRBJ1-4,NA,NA,TGTGCCAGCAGTGAAGATCAACAGGGAGGGTCTAGTGAAAAACTGTTTTTT,CASSEDQQGGSSEKLFF
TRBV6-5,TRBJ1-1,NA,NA,TGTGCCAGCAGCGACGAGGGAACTGAAGCTTTCTTT,CASSDEGTEAFF
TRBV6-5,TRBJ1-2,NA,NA,TGTGCCAGCAGTTACTCTACCGTTGAGCGCTATGGCTACACCTTC,CASSYSTVERYGYTF
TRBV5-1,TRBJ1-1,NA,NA,TGCGCCAGCAGCCGGGACGGGGGCACTGAAGCTTTCTTT,CASSRDGGTEAFF
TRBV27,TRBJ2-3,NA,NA,TGTGCCAGCAGTCCCGACTGGGCGGGAACCACAGATACGCAGTATTTT,CASSPDWAGTTDTQYF
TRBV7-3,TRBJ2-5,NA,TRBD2,TGTGCCAGCAGCTTGGGGGAGGACGGGGGGGGAGAGACCCAGTACTTC,CASSLGEDGGGETQYF
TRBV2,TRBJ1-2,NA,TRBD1,TGTGCCAGTCGGACAGGGGTCATTGGCTATGGCTACACCTTC,CASRTGVIGYGYTF
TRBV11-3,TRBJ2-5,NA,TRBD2,TGTGCCAGCAGCTCCCGACTAGCGGGGCTCGAAGAGACCCAGTACTTC,CASSSRLAGLEETQYF
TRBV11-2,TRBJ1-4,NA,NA,TGTGCCAGCAGCTCCAGGGGAAAACTGTTTTTT,CASSSRGKLFF
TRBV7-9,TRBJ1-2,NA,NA,TGTGCCAGCAGCTTAGAAGCGGTAGCTAACTATGGCTACACCTTC,CASSLEAVANYGYTF
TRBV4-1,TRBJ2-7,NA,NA,TGCGCCAGCAGCCAAGCCGCAGAGGGCTCCTACGAGCAGTACTTC,CASSQAAEGSYEQYF
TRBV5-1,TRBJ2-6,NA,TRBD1,TGCGCCAGCAGCTTATGGGACAGTCCTTCCTCTGGGGCCAACGTCCTGACTTTC,CASSLWDSPSSGANVLTF
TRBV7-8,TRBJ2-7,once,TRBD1,TGTGCCAGCACCCCTCCTTGGACAGGGCGTCCCTACGAGCAGTACTTC,CASTPPWTGRPYEQYF
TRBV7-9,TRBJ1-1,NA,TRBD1,TGTGCCAGCAGCTTAGGGGACAGGGGGAACACTGAAGCTTTCTTT,CASSLGDRGNTEAFF